This section outlines one TCR beta chain sequence together with its context. Its antigen target is currently unknown. The sample holds no much larger clone one base away, and base qualities are not on file. The trial excluded patients who had a history of autoimmune disease or who were on systemic immunosuppression. Peripheral blood for TCR sequencing was collected from all dose cohorts at baseline, on cycle 4 day 1, and on cycle 7 day 1. The samples were drawn from a first-in-human, open-label, multicenter phase I dose-escalation trial of ivuxolimab. Adults with locally advanced or metastatic melanoma, renal cell, hepatocellular, or head and neck squamous cell carcinoma were enrolled in the trial. Before TCR sequencing, CD4+ T cells and CD8+ T cells from peripheral blood were sorted into separate populations. The sample comes from a study of OX40 agonist ivuxolimab in advanced cancers. Looking at the study overall: Ivuxolimab, which targeted the costimulatory receptor OX40 (CD134), was an agonistic, fully human IgG2 monoclonal antibody. The paper covers the monotherapy dose-escalation part of the phase I ivuxolimab trial, which included N of about 56 patients. Patients were allowed to have had prior anti-PD-1, anti-PD-L1 or anti-CTLA-4 therapy, and 30% to 40% of the dose-escalation patients had previously received checkpoint inhibitors. The purpose of peripheral TCRbeta sequencing was to test whether ivuxolimab changed TCR sequence diversity and led to clonal T-cell expansion. Partial responses were achieved by three dose-escalation patients, of whom one had hepatocellular carcinoma and two had cutaneous melanoma. Among the roughly 52 dose-escalation patients, about 19 had hepatocellular carcinoma, 15 melanoma, 9 renal cell carcinoma and 9 head and neck cancer. In the dose-escalation cohort, approximately 80% of patients were male, and the mean age was 60 years with a range of about 20 to 80. Intravenous ivuxolimab was administered to patients every 2 weeks at six dose levels: 0.01, 0.1, 0.3, 1.5, 3 and 10 mg/kg. General study outcomes and caveats: After ivuxolimab, more expanded clones were found on average in CD8+ T cells than in CD4+ T cells. Low levels of normalized T-cell clonal expansion were also shown by some nonresponding patients. Partial responders in the 0.1-3.0 mg/kg groups had among the lowest normalized peripheral clonal expansion, especially among CD8+ T cells. At doses of 0.1 to 3.0 mg/kg, clonal expansion of both CD4+ and CD8+ blood T cells was observed from baseline to week 6. The antigen specificity of the peripheral T cells that underwent clonal expansion was not determined.

CDR1 and CDR2 are drawn from the germline V gene (reference sequence): GTSNPN, SVGIG. Compared with germline, V lacks 0 bases and J lacks 6 bases; bases without a gene match: 4. Counted from cysteine to phenylalanine, this CDR3 has 13 amino acids. The sequence is cut down to CDR3 DNA, 39 bases in frame from base 1. For sequencing of the TCRbeta CDR3 region, genomic DNA was extracted from the sorted cells. The immunoSEQ Assay was used to sequence the TCRbeta CDR3 regions. As stored in TCRdb, this immuneACCESS dataset retains in-frame rearrangements with V and J assigned. A fraction of the clones does not appear; measured against another copy, unresolved V genes explain less than half of the discrepancy, and the remainder lacks a known reason. The sample table lists about 86,000 clones, about 90% of them with a count of one. Approximately 8.4% of the sample belongs to the ten largest clones.

The starting material was CD4+ or CD8+ T cells sorted from blood, obtained in a trial of the OX40 agonist ivuxolimab. The receptor comes from an adult with an advanced solid tumor such as melanoma, head and neck, liver or kidney cancer. Here the chain combines TRBV30 and TRBJ1-2; 7 nucleotides in the junction match TRBD1. The CDR3 sequence is CAWSVYRGDGYTF. The sequence in DNA is TGTGCCTGGAGTGTATACAGGGGAGATGGCTACACCTTC.